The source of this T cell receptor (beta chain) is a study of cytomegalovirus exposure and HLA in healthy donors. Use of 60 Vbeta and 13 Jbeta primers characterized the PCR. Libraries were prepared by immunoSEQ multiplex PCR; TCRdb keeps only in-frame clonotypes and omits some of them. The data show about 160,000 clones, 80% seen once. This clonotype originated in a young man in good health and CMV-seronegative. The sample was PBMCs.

The CDR3 loop is CAWRGDSLPYNEQFF. CDR3 DNA: TGTGCCTGGAGAGGGGACTCCCTCCCTTACAATGAGCAGTTCTTC. The chain employs TRBV30 and TRBJ2-1; weak D call: TRBD2 (6 bases). V gave up 3 bases and J gave up 4 bases, with 16 bases separating them. This CDR3 comprises 15 residues. Germline V gene sequence: CDR1 GTSNPN, CDR2 SVGIG (reference sequence).